This T cell receptor beta chain emerged from a study of beta chain features in type 1 diabetes. Study conclusions and caveats: Researchers report that Type 1 diabetes patients had moderately but significantly shorter TCRB CDR3s across all four CD4+ subsets.

Expressed TCRB transcripts were sequenced, since all the RNA that had been isolated was reverse transcribed. Only in-frame clones appear in the TCRdb table, and some are missing; sequencing was by immunoSEQ multiplex PCR. The table includes approximately 150,000 clones, about 10% detected once. The CDR3 runs to 15 residues. V lost 4 bases to trimming and J lost 4 bases; unmatched junction nucleotides: 8. Germline CDR1 is SGDLS and CDR2 is YYNGEE. In its sample, this clone was seen a few times. What it binds is not known. Sequencing used central memory CD4+ T cells from blood. This receptor was identified in a man younger than 45 with type 1 diabetes. This chain joins TRBV9 and TRBJ2-1, with TRBD2 matching over 7 bases. As DNA, the CDR3 is TGTGCCAGCAGCTTCAGCGGGGTCGGGTACAATGAGCAGTTCTTC. Protein: CASSFSGVGYNEQFF.